A selection of T cell receptor beta chains follows, all from one sample in a study of blood T cell repertoires in COVID-19. Data came from immunoSEQ multiplex PCR; TCRdb stores just in-frame clones and leaves some out. Here the sample spans about 120,000 clones, 82% being singletons. Input material: peripheral blood. The receptors stem from a woman aged 70-85 years with acute or convalescent COVID-19. The CDR3 runs from the conserved cysteine through the conserved F or W. Fields, in order: D gene, clone size, J gene, V gene, CDR3 protein, CDR3 DNA. A D gene is named only where the DNA matches it firmly. Part of the rows lack a size; the others show once, few, many or a class for expanded clones.

D: .; size: .; J: TRBJ1-2; V: TRBV5-5; CDR3: CASSPLLKVSNYGYTF; DNA: TGTGCCAGCAGCCCACTGCTGAAAGTGTCTAACTATGGCTACACCTTC
D: TRBD2; size: .; J: TRBJ2-1; V: TRBV2; CDR3: CASSLTSGSSYNEQFF; DNA: TGTGCCAGCAGCCTCACTAGCGGGAGCTCCTACAATGAGCAGTTCTTC
D: .; size: few; J: TRBJ1-4; V: TRBV11-3; CDR3: CASSLVAGVNEKLFF; DNA: TGTGCCAGCAGCTTAGTTGCGGGGGTTAATGAAAAACTGTTTTTT
D: TRBD1; size: few; J: TRBJ1-2; V: TRBV12-5; CDR3: CASGYSGTGYGYTF; DNA: TGTGCTAGTGGCTACAGCGGGACAGGCTATGGCTACACCTTC
D: TRBD1; size: .; J: TRBJ2-3; V: TRBV5-4; CDR3: CASSIGGQGGGTDTQYF; DNA: TGTGCCAGCAGCATAGGAGGACAGGGCGGGGGCACAGATACGCAGTATTTT
D: .; size: .; J: TRBJ1-1; V: TRBV6-5; CDR3: CASSYSKLVADTEAFF; DNA: TGTGCCAGCAGTTACTCGAAGTTAGTGGCGGACACTGAAGCTTTCTTT
D: .; size: .; J: TRBJ1-3; V: TRBV30; CDR3: CAWSSRQVIYF; DNA: TGTGCCTGGAGTTCTCGTCAGGTCATATATTTT
D: TRBD1; size: .; J: TRBJ1-2; V: TRBV7-9; CDR3: CASSYGQGTWYTF; DNA: TGTGCCAGCAGCTATGGACAGGGGACATGGTACACCTTC
D: .; size: .; J: TRBJ1-1; V: TRBV5-4; CDR3: CASSMDEVSTEAFF; DNA: TGTGCCAGCAGCATGGACGAGGTATCCACTGAAGCTTTCTTT
D: .; size: .; J: TRBJ1-2; V: TRBV6-5; CDR3: CASSYDRTNYGYTF; DNA: TGTGCCAGCAGTTACGACAGGACTAACTATGGCTACACCTTC
D: TRBD2; size: .; J: TRBJ2-1; V: TRBV5-8; CDR3: CASTRSGRYNEQFF; DNA: TGTGCCAGCACCCGGAGCGGGAGGTACAATGAGCAGTTCTTC
D: TRBD1; size: .; J: TRBJ1-2; V: TRBV6-6; CDR3: CASSYGTDYGYTF; DNA: TGTGCCAGCAGTTACGGGACAGACTATGGCTACACCTTC
D: TRBD2; size: few; J: TRBJ2-7; V: TRBV3-1/TRBV3-2; CDR3: CASSQAGGSYEQYF; DNA: TGTGCCAGCAGCCAAGCGGGGGGGTCTTACGAGCAGTACTTC
D: .; size: .; J: TRBJ1-3; V: TRBV5-5; CDR3: CASSLEPVNTIYF; DNA: TGTGCCAGCAGCTTGGAGCCGGTGAACACCATATATTTT
D: TRBD2; size: .; J: TRBJ2-1; V: TRBV4-2; CDR3: CASSPSGGADNEQFF; DNA: TGTGCCAGCAGTCCGAGCGGGGGGGCGGATAATGAGCAGTTCTTC